A selection of T cell receptor beta chains follows, all from one sample in a study of patients and donors after allogeneic stem cell transplantation. TCRdb fed the RT-PCR reads into MiXCR, producing one record per CDR3 protein. This table has about 110,000 distinct CDR3 sequences, 35% appearing once. Source material: blood, either unsorted or a sorted T cell fraction (not recorded which). The receptor set was obtained from a human donor who was either an allogeneic HSCT recipient or a stem cell or donor lymphocyte infusion donor (not recorded which). It is not recorded whose cells these are; they may come from a transplant donor. CDR3s include the opening cysteine and the closing phenylalanine or tryptophan. The order of the fields is clone size, V gene, D gene, J gene, CDR3 protein, CDR3 DNA. A D gene is named only where the DNA matches it firmly. Clone size is not always given. Where it is, it says once, few, many or a class for expanded clones.

.	TRBV5-1	.	TRBJ2-2	CASSPPGLNTGELFF	TGCGCCAGCAGCCCTCCAGGGCTTAACACCGGGGAGCTGTTTTTT
few	TRBV10-3	.	TRBJ1-5	CAIRSEASNQPQHF	TGTGCCATCAGGAGTGAAGCTAGCAATCAGCCCCAGCATTTT
.	TRBV7-7	TRBD1	TRBJ2-5	CASSLSTGLETQYF	TGTGCTAGCAGCTTATCGACAGGGCTCGAGACCCAGTACTTC
.	TRBV10-3	.	TRBJ2-6	CAISVIGRGPSGANVLTF	TGTGCCATCAGTGTCATCGGCAGGGGCCCCTCTGGGGCCAACGTCCTGACTTTC
.	TRBV29-1	TRBD1	TRBJ1-2	CSDRQGYGYTF	TGCAGCGACAGACAGGGCTATGGCTACACCTTC
few	TRBV12-3/TRBV12-4	TRBD2	TRBJ2-5	CASNRGLAGKLETQYF	TGTGCCAGCAATCGGGGACTAGCGGGAAAATTGGAGACCCAGTACTTC
few	TRBV7-2	TRBD1	TRBJ1-2	CASSLTGRRQGYGYTF	TGTGCCAGCAGCTTAACGGGTCGGAGACAGGGCTATGGCTACACCTTC
.	TRBV20-1	.	TRBJ2-3	CSARIPRSRTDTQYF	TGCAGTGCTAGAATTCCCCGGAGTCGCACAGATACGCAGTATTTT
.	TRBV7-9	TRBD2	TRBJ2-1	CASSLFSLAVSSYNEQFF	TGTGCCAGCAGCTTGTTCTCCCTAGCGGTAAGCTCCTACAATGAGCAGTTCTTC
many	TRBV12-3/TRBV12-4	.	TRBJ1-1	CASSKRTEAFF	TGTGCCAGCAGCAAGAGGACTGAAGCTTTCTTT
.	TRBV20-1	.	TRBJ2-3	CSASRGEIDTQYF	TGCAGTGCCAGCCGAGGGGAGATTGATACGCAGTATTTT
once	TRBV4-3	.	TRBJ2-3	CASSQEGEQGRASDTQYF	TGCGCCAGCAGCCAAGAAGGAGAACAGGGTAGGGCCTCAGATACGCAGTATTTT
.	TRBV27	TRBD1	TRBJ2-3	CASSSRGRTTDTQYF	TGTGCCAGCAGTAGCAGGGGGCGAACCACAGATACGCAGTATTTT
.	TRBV12-3/TRBV12-4	.	TRBJ2-5	CASSFGGETQYF	TGTGCCAGCAGTTTTGGGGGAGAGACCCAGTACTTC
few	TRBV12-3/TRBV12-4	.	TRBJ2-5	CASSVADQETQYF	TGTGCCAGCAGCGTAGCGGACCAAGAGACCCAGTACTTC
.	TRBV29-1	TRBD1	TRBJ1-1	CSGRDSLNSEAFF	TGCAGCGGCCGGGACAGCTTGAACTCTGAAGCTTTCTTT
.	TRBV20-1	.	TRBJ2-1	CSAQSGNEQFF	TGCAGTGCCCAAAGCGGCAATGAGCAGTTCTTC
once	TRBV4-2	TRBD2	TRBJ2-1	CASSQEGGLAGVRTYNEQFF	TGTGCCAGCAGCCAAGAGGGCGGACTAGCGGGAGTTCGGACCTACAATGAGCAGTTCTTC
once	TRBV7-2	TRBD2	TRBJ2-1	CASSFTSGRSYNEQFF	TGTGCCAGCAGCTTTACTAGCGGGAGGTCCTACAATGAGCAGTTCTTC
.	TRBV12-3/TRBV12-4	TRBD1	TRBJ2-6	CATPLRRRDRSSGANVLTF	TGTGCCACCCCACTCCGTCGACGGGACAGAAGCTCTGGGGCCAACGTCCTGACTTTC
few	TRBV5-1	TRBD2	TRBJ2-3	CASSLPGLAGGQDTQYF	TGCGCCAGCAGCTTGCCCGGGCTAGCGGGAGGGCAAGATACGCAGTATTTT
few	TRBV20-1	TRBD1	TRBJ1-5	CSVQGALDQPQHF	TGCAGTGTTCAGGGGGCTTTGGATCAGCCCCAGCATTTT
few	TRBV29-1	TRBD1	TRBJ1-4	CSVASGGTNEKLFF	TGCAGCGTAGCCTCAGGGGGGACTAATGAAAAACTGTTTTTT
.	TRBV20-1	TRBD2	TRBJ2-2	CSARERSGRNTGELFF	TGCAGTGCCAGGGAGCGTAGCGGGAGGAACACCGGGGAGCTGTTTTTT
.	TRBV7-6	.	TRBJ2-5	CASSLRGLLSGRTETQYF	TGTGCCAGCAGCTTACGGGGTCTCCTATCAGGACGGACAGAGACCCAGTACTTC
few	TRBV27	TRBD1	TRBJ1-2	CASKRIQGARTQANYGYTF	TGTGCCAGCAAGCGAATCCAGGGGGCTAGAACACAGGCTAACTATGGCTACACCTTC
few	TRBV20-1	TRBD1	TRBJ1-2	CSARKGAYGYTF	TGCAGTGCTAGAAAGGGGGCCTATGGCTACACCTTC
.	TRBV6-2/TRBV6-3	.	TRBJ2-7	CASSRGTPYEQYF	TGTGCCAGCAGCCGGGGGACCCCCTACGAGCAGTACTTC